This TCR beta chain was profiled in a study of blood T cell repertoires in COVID-19. At the level of the study: Material from acute and convalescent COVID-19 was sourced from the United States, Italy and Spain. PBMCs, B-cell-depleted T cells, or T cells were the source of the cDNA or gDNA that made up the material.

How the authors handled the data: Estimation of nucleated cell counts was performed using reference gene primer amplification. The table came from immunoSEQ multiplex PCR; TCRdb's copy has only in-frame clones and leaves some out. V and J calls plus clone size are reproduced from that table; the DNA served to infer D and trimming. The profile shows 95,000 to 150,000 clones, over 75% of them singletons. CDR1 and CDR2 (germline): LGHNT, FRNRAP. The CDR3 contains 16 residues. The ends lost 5 bases at V and 8 bases at J; junction bases unmatched: 14. Sequenced: peripheral blood. The chain is built from TRBV12-5 and TRBJ2-1; 8 positions match TRBD1. The sequence came from a woman of 80 years or more with acute or convalescent COVID-19. In nucleotides, the CDR3 is TGTGCTAGTGGTAGGGCTTTGGCACAGGGGGTCGATGAGCAGTTCTTC. Its protein product is CASGRALAQGVDEQFF.